This T cell receptor (beta chain) was recorded in a study of blood T cell repertoires in COVID-19. Profiled with immunoSEQ multiplex PCR; TCRdb holds only in-frame clones, not every one. The sample contains around 70,000 clones, about 88% of which appear only once. Germline assignment: CDR1 LNHDA and CDR2 SQIVND (reference sequence). The ends were cut back, 3 bases at V and 1 base at J, with 12 bases in the middle. The CDR3 has 15 amino acids. This clonotype originated in a middle-aged man with acute or convalescent COVID-19. Sequenced material: peripheral blood. The chain couples TRBV19 to TRBJ2-5; possible D gene TRBD2, 5 bases. CDR3 protein: CASSMGSSSQETQYF. The CDR3 nucleotides are TGTGCCAGTAGTATGGGGAGTTCCTCCCAAGAGACCCAGTACTTC.